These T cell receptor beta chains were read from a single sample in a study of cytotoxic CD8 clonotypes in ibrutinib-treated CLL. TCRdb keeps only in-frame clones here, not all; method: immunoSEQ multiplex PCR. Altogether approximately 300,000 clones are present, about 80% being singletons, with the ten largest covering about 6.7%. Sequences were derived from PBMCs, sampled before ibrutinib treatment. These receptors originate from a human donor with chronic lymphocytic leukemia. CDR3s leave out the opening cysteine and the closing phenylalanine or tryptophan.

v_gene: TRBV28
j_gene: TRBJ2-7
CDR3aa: ASSLVSGTSASEQY

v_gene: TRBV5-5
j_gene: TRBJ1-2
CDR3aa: ASSAGVGLFNYGYT

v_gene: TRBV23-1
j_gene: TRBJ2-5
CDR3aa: ASSQSILHTGAYQETQY

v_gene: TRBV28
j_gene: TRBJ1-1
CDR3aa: ASSEQGTAEAF

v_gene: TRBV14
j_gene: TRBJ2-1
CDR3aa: ASSQAPLGGHNEQF

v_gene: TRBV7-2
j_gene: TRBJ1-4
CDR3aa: ASSPQGWANEKLF

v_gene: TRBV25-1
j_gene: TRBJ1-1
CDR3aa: ASSLVRGKAF

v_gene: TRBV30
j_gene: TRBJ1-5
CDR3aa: AWSDQIKGQVNQPQH

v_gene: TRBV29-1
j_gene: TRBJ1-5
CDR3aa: SVKKGAADQPQH

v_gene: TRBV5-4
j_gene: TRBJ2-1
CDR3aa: ASSPGGLAAYNEQF

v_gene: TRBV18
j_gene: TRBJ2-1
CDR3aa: ASSPYSGDNEQF

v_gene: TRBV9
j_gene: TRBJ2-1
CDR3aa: ASSVALGNEQF

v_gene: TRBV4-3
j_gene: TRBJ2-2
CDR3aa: ASSQESYTGELF

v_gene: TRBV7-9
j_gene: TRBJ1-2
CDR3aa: ASSNTGEANYGYT

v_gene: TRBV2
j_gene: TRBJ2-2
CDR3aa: ASKGQRHTGELF

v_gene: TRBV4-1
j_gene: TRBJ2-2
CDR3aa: ASSQADGELF

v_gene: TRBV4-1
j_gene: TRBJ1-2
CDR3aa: ASSQETGYAYGYT

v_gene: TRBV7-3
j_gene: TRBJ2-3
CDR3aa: ASSQPGQGSQY

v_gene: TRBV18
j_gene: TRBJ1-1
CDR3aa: ASSPRAYTEAF

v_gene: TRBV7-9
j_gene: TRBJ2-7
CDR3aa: ASNSPRANEQY

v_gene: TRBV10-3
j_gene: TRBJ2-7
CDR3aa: AISGGGGSYEQY

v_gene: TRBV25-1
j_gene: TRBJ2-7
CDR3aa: ASAGGRLDEQY

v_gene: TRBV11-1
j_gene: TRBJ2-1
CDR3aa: ASSPGQGGYNEQF

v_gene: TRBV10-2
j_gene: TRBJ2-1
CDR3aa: ASRPPLAGGNEQF

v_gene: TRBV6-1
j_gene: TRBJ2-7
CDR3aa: ASSERYRGWYEQY

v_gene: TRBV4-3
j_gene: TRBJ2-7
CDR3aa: ASSQDWGQGTYEQY

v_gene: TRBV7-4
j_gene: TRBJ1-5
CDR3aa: ASSLWRDSNQPQH

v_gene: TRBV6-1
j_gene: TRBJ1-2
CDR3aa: ASSEILANGGYT

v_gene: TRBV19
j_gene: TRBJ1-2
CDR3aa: ASSPPVETYGYT